This T cell receptor beta chain was identified during a study of T cell responses to AZD1222 COVID-19 vaccine. Background on the study: Second doses were pooled across both intervals (about 4 or about 12 weeks). General study findings and limits: It should be noted that donors were predominantly white British and more often female, and clonal diversity was possibly underestimated. Seropositive status at baseline applied to only a handful of AZD1222 recipients.

Profiling relied on immunoSEQ multiplex PCR, and the TCRdb table lists in-frame clones only, not all of them. The sample consists of 66,000 or so clones, roughly nine tenths of them appearing once. The germline V gene encodes CDR1 SGHKS and CDR2 YYEKEE (reference sequence). Trimming took 4 bases from V and 6 from J, leaving 2 bases between them. The CDR3 is made up of 11 amino acids. A word on this clone: Its antigen is not known.

The specimen was peripheral blood, collected on day 0 of AZD1222 vaccination. The chain has TRBV5-5 and TRBJ1-6; D not certain. The TCR sequence derives from an adult in good health. CDR3: CASSLNSPLHF. The CDR3 DNA sequence: TGTGCCAGCAGCCTTAATTCACCCCTCCACTTT.